This TCR beta chain was identified in a study of cytomegalovirus exposure and HLA in healthy donors (TCRdb year 2017). As for the study more broadly: According to an earlier analysis of 550 to 750 of the donors, 150 million to 200 million T cells yielded 100 million or so unique TCR beta sequences and about 300 Gb of sequence data. Both class I and class II loci were covered by HLA typing, at four-digit resolution. Rather than drawing on any new phenotypic data, the later analysis identified candidate immune exposures from TCR beta sequences and the way those sequences occurred across donors. The genetic ancestry cluster associated with self-reported Caucasian donors included 81% of the roughly 400 genotyped donors. An earlier analysis of around 640 of the donors used high-throughput TCR beta sequencing to judge whether each TCR beta V gene segment behaved as functional or pseudogenic. An early release that covered about 600 HLA-typed donors contained around 300 gigabases of sequencing data and approximately 85 million unique TCR sequences. Donor age, sex, ethnicity and CMV serostatus were compiled together with the repertoire data. A later genetic analysis took genome-wide SNP genotypes for about three fifths of the 666 donors and used that subset as a discovery cohort. A later analysis re-analyzed previously published TCR beta repertoires from about 600 donors and added high-resolution HLA genotyping to study TCR occurrence patterns. The study aimed to test whether signatures of past pathogen exposure could be identified by cataloging public T cell receptors. Across 300 to 500 genotyped donors of the cohort, an average of approximately 240,000 unique TCR beta nucleotide sequences per donor were sequenced, and 15% to 20% of those sequences were non-productive. The study used immunosequencing to profile the T cell repertoires of several hundred subjects and linked those repertoires to cytomegalovirus serostatus. Along with the roughly 670-subject first cohort, a separate validation cohort of over a hundred different subjects was used. High-throughput TCR immunosequencing, statistical association of individual TCRs with disease status, and machine learning were combined to predict cytomegalovirus infection status. All discovery cohort repertoires had been generated on a single sequencing platform. Roughly 5 DR-DQ haplotypes were handled as single units for association and clustering because linkage in the cohort was strong. The number of donors typed differed by locus, with roughly 620-630 for A, B, C, DRB1 and DQB1, more than 500 for DQA1, about 610 for DPA1, and around 460 for DPB1.

The germline V end is reduced by 3 bases and the J end by 4 bases; junction bases left unmatched: 2. The CDR3 contains 13 residues, cysteine and phenylalanine counted. The kept DNA is CDR3 alone, 39 bases in frame from the first base. From a lookup of the germline V gene, CDR1 and CDR2 are KGHSH and LQKENI. The cohort consisted of 650 to 850 healthy bone marrow donors. Cohort members were all nominally healthy when sampled, although unrecorded immune exposures were likely present. The donor was CMV seropositive and belonged to the group of 250 to 350 seropositive cohort members. A peripheral blood sample was provided by each donor, and peripheral blood mononuclear cells were used for TCR beta sequencing. Genomic DNA was extracted from the blood cell samples with the Qiagen DNeasy Blood Extraction Kit. Library method: the immunoSEQ multiplex PCR assay. For the multiplex PCR, a mixture combining 60 forward primers for TCR Vbeta segments and 13 reverse primers for TCR Jbeta segments was used. The CDR3 region of rearranged TCR beta genes was amplified from genomic DNA by a multiplex PCR assay. Amplified TCR beta libraries were sequenced as 87-base-pair reads on the Illumina HiSeq System. In the authors' own workflow: Across the roughly 640 repertoires, a later analysis counted 60 million to 90 million unique TCR beta chains, around 11 million of which were shared by at least two donors. Raw reads were error-corrected and collapsed into unique sequences by a nearest-neighbor algorithm in which closely related sequences were merged to remove PCR and sequencing errors. V, D and J gene segments were assigned by aligning CDR3 sequences to IMGT reference sequences. Each retained sequence needed at least a six-nucleotide match to both a V gene segment and a J gene segment. A rearrangement counted as productive if the CDR3 had no stop codons and remained in frame with V and J, and every other rearrangement counted as non-productive. Following IMGT convention, CDR3 was defined as the stretch from the second conserved V-encoded cysteine up to the conserved J-encoded phenylalanine. Sequences without an unambiguous match to a single V gene segment were excluded from the earlier analysis of 587 of the donors. In an earlier analysis of around 590 of the donors, a V segment was called functional when productive rearrangements were above 56.7%, and segregating when the standard deviation between donors exceeded 5%. A statistical classification framework was developed to diagnose cytomegalovirus status using the catalog of TCR beta chain sequences. V and J gene assignment, in a later analysis, came from comparing TCR nucleotide sequences with IMGT/GENE-DB human TR gene sequences. Using the TCRdist pipeline, a later analysis assigned CDR3 sequences along with most-parsimonious VDJ recombination scenarios. In a later analysis, each TCR beta chain was defined by its CDR3 amino acid sequence together with its V-gene family, and reads lacking a unique V-gene family were excluded. A later analysis removed 600 or so highly shared, low-generation-probability nucleotide sequences to deal with suspected cross-contamination and a sequencing artifact. For each public chain, a later analysis derived a clonal expansion index from normalized ranks of inferred template counts within each repertoire. Generation probabilities in a later analysis came from a VDJ recombination model fitted to out-of-frame rearrangements, and those results were checked against IGoR. A later analysis scored TCR-TCR, TCR-HLA and TCR-CMV co-occurrence with hypergeometric tests, applying a repertoire-size bias correction to TCR pairs. In a later analysis, false discovery rates were estimated by permuting HLA or CMV assignments 20 times. In a later analysis, co-occurring TCRs were grouped using DBSCAN, with TCRdist sequence similarity added in when clustering inside HLA-allele-positive subsets. For co-occurrence clustering, repertoires with fewer than 30,000 or more than 120,000 public chains were excluded, along with four or five repertoires with anomalous nucleotide sharing. TCRdb took over this immuneACCESS table, retaining in-frame rearrangements with V and J assigned. Such tables are incomplete; in checked studies, under half of the missing clones stem from an unresolved V gene, and the remainder is unexplained. V and J calls and clone size are given by that table; D and trimming were obtained from the DNA. This sample holds about 76,000 clones; more than 55% were observed only once. The ten top clones hold roughly 4.9% of the sample.

As regards this clone: The antigen this receptor binds is unknown. Base quality data are lacking; no much larger clone is found one base away.

Results the study describes overall, beyond this receptor: In this cohort, only TCR beta chains were sequenced, and detectable features were limited by the absence of alpha or paired-chain data. According to the authors, the approach could potentially be generalized to other disease states and immunological phenotypes. The only immune exposure information available for the cohort was CMV serostatus. Roughly uniform sequencing depth across donors was assumed in presence/absence analyses, although this assumption may not hold. In both the original and validation cohorts, the classifier was reported to diagnose cytomegalovirus status with high specificity and sensitivity. While some public TCRs were present in many individuals, most TCR sequences turned up only very rarely across donors. V-gene and J-gene trimming of TCR beta chains was associated with a missense DCLRE1C variant in a later genetic analysis, and the association was replicated in an independent cohort. In a later analysis, most CMV-associated TCR beta chains were found to appear HLA-restricted, with HLA associations seemingly driven largely by CMV exposure. Correlated functional status among segregating V segments might be attributable to linkage disequilibrium, but an unknown experimental factor could not be ruled out. Assigning TCR associations to individual alleles was difficult when HLA alleles, especially DR and DQ, strongly co-occurred. In vitro tests confirmed that a few of the cytomegalovirus-associated TCR beta chains recognize cytomegalovirus antigens. Because the 87-base-pair reads could not distinguish some IMGT-functional V segments, including TRBV6-2 and TRBV6-3, those segments were excluded. A later analysis associated about 17,000 TCR beta sequences with specific HLA alleles at a false discovery rate of 0.05. Compared with equally common non-associated chains, HLA-associated TCR beta chains in a later analysis were more clonally expanded and had lower generation probabilities. Compared with the approximately 600-donor mean, donors in an Asian-associated ancestry cluster had fewer N-insertions in productive TCRs, according to a later genetic analysis. A further reported finding was that TCR beta sequences accurately predicted the HLA-A and HLA-B alleles for most subjects in the first cohort. Because counts were too low, approximately 15 rarely observed V segments, including chromosome 9 orphons, were excluded from the earlier analysis of some 540 of the donors. A later analysis found that TCR association rates varied across HLA loci, with DRB1 alleles showing the most associated TCRs and HLA-C alleles the fewest. Several of the top co-occurrence clusters appeared to be linked to parvovirus B19, influenza, CMV and Epstein-Barr virus, according to a later analysis. A cluster of highly shared sequence variants was judged likely to be a technical artifact of the sequencing pipeline. Because HLA typing was missing for some donors at each locus, association tests included only the typed subset. A total of 150 or so TCR beta chains were listed by the study as associated with cytomegalovirus. Broadly in line with IMGT annotations, most TCR beta V segments showed up in productive rearrangements about 87% or about 30% of the time in an earlier analysis of around 550 of the donors.

The source material was PBMCs. The TCR sequence derives from a man aged 60 to 75 in good health and CMV-seropositive. The sequence links TRBV18 to TRBJ2-5, with 7 central nucleotides matching TRBD2. The encoded CDR3 is CASSPLAGETQYF. The DNA reads as follows: TGTGCCAGCTCACCGTTAGCGGGAGAGACCCAGTACTTC.